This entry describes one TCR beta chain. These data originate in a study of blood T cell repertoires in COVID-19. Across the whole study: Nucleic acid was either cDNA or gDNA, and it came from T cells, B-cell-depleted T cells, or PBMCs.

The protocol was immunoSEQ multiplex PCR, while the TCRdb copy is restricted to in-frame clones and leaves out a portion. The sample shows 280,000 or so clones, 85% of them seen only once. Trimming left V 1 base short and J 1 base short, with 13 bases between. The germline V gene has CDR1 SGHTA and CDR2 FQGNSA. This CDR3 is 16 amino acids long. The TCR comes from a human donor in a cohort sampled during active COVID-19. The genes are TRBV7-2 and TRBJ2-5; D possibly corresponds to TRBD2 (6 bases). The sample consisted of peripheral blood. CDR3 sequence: CASSLGLEPRQETQYF. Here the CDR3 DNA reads TGTGCCAGCAGCTTAGGACTAGAACCGCGCCAAGAGACCCAGTACTTC.